Listed here are 12 T cell receptor beta chains from one sample, sequenced in a study of identifying expanded T cells in peripheral blood. Assay: immunoSEQ multiplex PCR; the TCRdb copy retains only in-frame clones and omits some. The data show 81,000 or so clones, around 84% seen once. The specimen sequenced was blood. These receptor sequences come from a person aged 18 to 70 in good health.

This clone was detected only once. The genes are TRBV21-1 and TRBJ2-7. TRBV21-1 is termed a pseudogene. The CDR3 is 17 residues long. The DNA of the CDR3 is TGTGCCAGCAGCAAAGGGCGAAAACAGCGTCCTCTCCACGAGCAGTACTTC. Translation gives CASSKGRKQRPLHEQYF.

The chain has TRBV4-3 and TRBJ2-7; D is uncertain. Looked up from germline, CDR1 is LGHNA and CDR2 is YSLEER. Trimming removed 0 bases from V and 2 bases from J, with 11 bases in between. The CDR3 runs 15 residues. The CDR3 DNA reads as TGCGCCAGCAGCCAAGATATAGAGTATCCCTACGAGCAGTACTTC. It translates to CASSQDIEYPYEQYF.

The chain combines TRBV27 with TRBJ1-1, with D possibly being TRBD1 (6 bases). Germline V gives CDR1 MNHEY, CDR2 SMNVEV (reference sequence). This CDR3 contains 11 residues. Trimming left V 3 bases short and J 11 bases short, with 10 bases between. Here the CDR3 reads CASSLGAVAFF. The CDR3 DNA sequence: TGTGCCAGCAGTTTGGGGGCCGTCGCTTTCTTT.

J is TRBJ2-3 and V is TRBV14; D perhaps matches TRBD2 (6 bases). This CDR3 contains 16 residues. Deletions cut 0 bases from V and 0 bases from J, with 10 bases between. Germline V gives CDR1 SGHDN, CDR2 FVKESK. Written as DNA, the CDR3 is TGTGCCAGCAGCCAAGATGGAGGGATGAGCACAGATACGCAGTATTTT. Encoded protein: CASSQDGGMSTDTQYF.

This sequence joins TRBV29-1 and TRBJ2-3; D unresolved. The germline gives CDR1 SQVTM, CDR2 ANQGSEA. The CDR3 loop spans 13 amino acids. V gave up 4 bases and J gave up 1 base, with 9 bases separating them. CDR3 in DNA: TGCAGCGTTGGCCCTGGGGGCACAGATACGCAGTATTTT. Residues: CSVGPGGTDTQYF.

The chain links TRBV9 to TRBJ2-1, with D possibly matching TRBD1 (5 bases). Germline V gene sequence: CDR1 SGDLS, CDR2 YYNGEE. There are 17 residues in the CDR3. V was pared by 3 bases and J by 2 bases, with 18 bases between. CDR3 region: CASSAPTGHDTYNEQFF. The CDR3 region has the DNA TGTGCCAGCAGCGCTCCTACAGGACACGATACCTACAATGAGCAGTTCTTC.

The chain uses TRBV5-4 and TRBJ1-2; D not resolved. Trimming pared 2 bases from V and 6 bases from J, leaving 14 bases between. The germline CDR1 and CDR2 sequences are SGHNT and YYREEE (reference sequence). The CDR3 has 14 amino acids. CDR3 protein: CASSLNGDGNGYTF. CDR3 in DNA: TGTGCCAGCAGCTTAAACGGGGATGGCAATGGCTACACCTTC.

DNA of the CDR3: TGCGCCAGCAGCTTGGCCTTATATAAGGATCAAAACTTCTATGGCTACACCTTC. This codes for CASSLALYKDQNFYGYTF. V gene TRBV5-1 combines with J gene TRBJ1-2; D not resolved. This CDR3 contains 18 residues. Germline V gene data show CDR1 as SGHRS and CDR2 as YFSETQ. Trimming pared 0 bases from V and 4 bases from J, leaving 22 bases between. Full variable domain (remainder filled in from reference TRBV5-1 and TRBJ1-2): KAGVTQTPRYLIKTRGQQVTLSCSPISGHRSVSWYQQTPGQGLQFLFEYFSETQRNKGNFPGRFSGRQFSNSRSEMNVSTLELGDSALYLCASSLALYKDQNFYGYTFGSGTRLTVV.

The chain uses TRBV28 and TRBJ2-7; possibly TRBD1 for D (6 bases). V was cut by 6 bases and J by 2 bases, with 17 bases left in between. The germline gives CDR1 MDHEN, CDR2 SYDVKM. CDR3 length: 15 amino acids. The CDR3 here is CASRPPGESAYEQYF. For the CDR3, the DNA is TGTGCCAGCAGACCCCCAGGGGAAAGCGCCTACGAGCAGTACTTC.

This clone has a single count. This rearrangement joins TRBV6-6 to TRBJ2-5, with D hard to call. Germline values: CDR1 MNHNY, CDR2 SVGAGI (reference sequence). With 4 bases removed from V and 1 base from J, the gap between germline ends came to 7 bases. This CDR3 spans 13 amino acids. Written as DNA, the CDR3 is TGTGCCAGCAGTTGGGGATCCCAAGAGACCCAGTACTTC. Its protein product is CASSWGSQETQYF.

The rearrangement links TRBV7-9 to TRBJ2-7; 12 bases map to TRBD2. There are 16 residues in the CDR3. V lost 1 base and J lost 3; bases outside the gene matches: 4. The germline V gene has CDR1 SEHNR and CDR2 FQNEAQ (reference sequence). The CDR3 sequence is CASSLGLAGAHYEQYF. CDR3 bases: TGTGCCAGCAGCTTAGGACTAGCGGGAGCGCACTACGAGCAGTACTTC.

V usage is TRBV6-1 and J usage is TRBJ2-1; TRBD2 agrees at 9 bases. The CDR3 is made up of 15 amino acids. The V gene end was trimmed by 5 bases and the J gene end by 4 bases; junction bases not matched to a gene: 6. Germline CDR1 MNHNS, CDR2 SASEGT. Written as DNA, the CDR3 is TGTGCCAGCAGTTTGACTAGCGGAACGTACAATGAGCAGTTCTTC. Its protein is CASSLTSGTYNEQFF.